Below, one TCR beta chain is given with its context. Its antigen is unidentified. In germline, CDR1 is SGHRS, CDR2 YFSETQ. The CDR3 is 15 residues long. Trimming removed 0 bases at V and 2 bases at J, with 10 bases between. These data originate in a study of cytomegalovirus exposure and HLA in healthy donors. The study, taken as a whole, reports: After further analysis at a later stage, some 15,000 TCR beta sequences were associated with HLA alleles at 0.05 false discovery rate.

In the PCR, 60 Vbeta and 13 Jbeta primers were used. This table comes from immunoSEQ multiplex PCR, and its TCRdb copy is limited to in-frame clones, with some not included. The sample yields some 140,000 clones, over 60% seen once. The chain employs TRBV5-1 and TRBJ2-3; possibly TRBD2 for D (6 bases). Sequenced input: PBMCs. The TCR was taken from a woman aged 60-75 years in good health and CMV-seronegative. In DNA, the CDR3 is TGCGCCAGCAGCTTGGATCGGGGGATCACAGATACGCAGTATTTT. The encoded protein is CASSLDRGITDTQYF.